The rows below give T cell receptor beta chains drawn from one sample of a study of blood T cells in healthy people across ages. Via MiXCR, TCRdb re-called the 5' RACE reads, giving one row per CDR3 protein. The sample lists hundreds of thousands of distinct CDR3 sequences, roughly 44% occurring once. Sequenced material: blood. These receptor sequences come from a man aged 55-75 years in good health. The CDR3 runs from the conserved cysteine through the conserved F or W. Each record gives: clone size, V gene, CDR3 protein. Expanded clones are given a class, and other clones once, few, many or no size at all.

few	TRBV20-1	CSARETGGTGELFF
-	TRBV7-9	CASSSPGQGTAYTF
-	TRBV7-2	CASSLGGLIHEQYF
-	TRBV5-1	CASSPRAATNEKLFF
-	TRBV9	CASSSGAPEREQFF
few	TRBV5-1	CASSLGESVYEQYF
-	TRBV7-9	CASRRQGPSYEQYF
-	TRBV5-1	CASSLTGTPLPGTEAFF
few	TRBV5-5	CASSSGHPGLKGGEQFF
-	TRBV5-1	CASSLAAGANTGELFF
few	TRBV11-2	CASRSNGNEQFF
many	TRBV9	CASSRRDSQETQYF
-	TRBV4-3	CASSQGTGGKYNIQYF
few	TRBV4-1	CASSQGPRTSGSTDTQYF
-	TRBV15	CATSSRRGGPQHF
-	TRBV21-1	CASSLGSGGLNTEAFF
-	TRBV4-3	CASSQEVGGVGGANVLTF
few	TRBV5-1	CASSSREVTDTQYF
once	TRBV25-1	CAGSWVAGSYEQYF